This record concerns one T cell receptor beta chain sequence. Its target antigen remains unknown. Base qualities are not recorded, but no much larger clone differs from it by a single base. The source of the sample is a study of blood T cell repertoires in COVID-19 (dated by TCRdb to between 2020 and 2021). As for the study more broadly: Samples from collaborators originated in the United States, Italy and Spain and spanned both the acute and convalescent phases of COVID-19. The material from the prospective study consisted of cDNA or gDNA derived from T cells, B-cell-depleted T cells, or PBMCs. The dataset comprised deeply sampled blood TCRbeta repertoires from subjects exposed to, actively infected with, or recovered from COVID-19. The repertoires were released in a freely available public database meant as a resource for research on the immune response to SARS-CoV-2. Samples came from the ongoing ImmuneRACE study (first 160 participants) plus 1,254 subjects from 6 global collaborators. The sample metadata nearly always contained a de-identified subject ID, COVID-19 status, age in years and sex. Where available, HLA class I and class II types were obtained from metadata supplied by the sample provider rather than from assay-based typing.

TCRbeta CDR3 regions were amplified from genomic DNA using the immunoSEQ Assay, a bias-controlled multiplex PCR. Per the original workflow: The number of nucleated cells in each sample was estimated by amplification of reference gene primers within the assay. To quantify the absolute abundance of each unique TCRbeta CDR3 rearrangement, sequence reads were collapsed and filtered. For each sample, productive Simpson clonality was calculated as the square root of Simpson's diversity index over productive rearrangements. TCRdb took over this immuneACCESS table, retaining in-frame rearrangements with V and J assigned. Such tables are incomplete; in checked studies, under half of the missing clones stem from an unresolved V gene, and the remainder is unexplained. That table supplies the V and J calls and clone size; D and trimming were determined from the DNA. Present in this sample are 400,000 or so clones, roughly 90% of which were seen just once. The ten most abundant clones make up roughly 0.84% of the sample.

One collaborating source in Seattle enrolled patients while the patients were actively infected and followed the patients over time throughout the course of disease. Whole blood was collected in K2EDTA tubes by collaborating institutions according to the institutions' own protocols. For TCRbeta analysis, collaborator samples were shipped as frozen whole blood, as isolated PBMCs, or as DNA extracted from either sample type. Broad study findings and their caveats: Clinical and demographic metadata were provided uncurated, with the amount varying by source and participant.

CDR1 KGHDR and CDR2 SFDVKD were looked up in the germline V gene. V is pared back by 1 base and J by 8 bases, with 10 bases lying between the germline termini. The CDR3 goes from the cysteine to the phenylalanine over 13 residues. The only DNA kept is the CDR3, 39 bases in frame from the first base. This receptor was taken from a man between 18 and 29 years old with COVID-19, enrolled during active disease. The chain was built from TRBV24-1 and TRBJ1-2; tentative D gene TRBD1, with 5 bases matching. Sample: peripheral blood. The CDR3 reads as follows: CATSDLGGGGYTF. The DNA is TGTGCCACCAGTGATTTAGGCGGGGGAGGCTACACCTTC.